The 29 T cell receptor beta chains listed next were all sequenced from one sample in a study of blood T cell repertoires in COVID-19. Here immunoSEQ multiplex PCR was the method, and the copy in TCRdb shows in-frame clones only, minus some. The data show about 21,000 clones, with around 81% seen just once and roughly 13% held by the top ten. Sequenced material: peripheral blood. These TCRs come from a man aged 55 to 70 with active COVID-19.

This rearrangement joins TRBV7-3 to TRBJ2-1, with 7 bases fitting TRBD2. V lost 5 bases and J lost 7; bases outside the gene matches: 14. This CDR3 contains 16 residues. Per the germline V gene, CDR1 is SGHTA and CDR2 is FQGTGA. CDR3 DNA sequence: TGTGCCAGCAGCCTACTCGGGGTAGCGGGTGGTAATGAGCAGTTCTTC. Encoded protein: CASSLLGVAGGNEQFF.

This chain uses TRBV19 with TRBJ1-5; 7 bases are a match to TRBD1. The CDR3 runs to 15 residues. Trimming cost V 4 bases and J 3 bases; bases outside gene matches: 6. Per the germline V gene, CDR1 is LNHDA and CDR2 is SQIVND (reference sequence). DNA for the CDR3: TGTGCCAGTAGTACCGGACAGGCGTACAATCAGCCCCAGCATTTT. This translates into CASSTGQAYNQPQHF.

The sample holds a few counts of this clone. The chain recombines TRBV29-1 with TRBJ2-5; no clear D gene. CDR1 and CDR2 (germline): SQVTM, ANQGSEA. Trimming pared 4 bases from V and 2 bases from J, leaving 11 bases between. The CDR3 is 13 amino acids. The CDR3: CSVAYSLQETQYF. CDR3 nucleotides: TGCAGCGTTGCATACAGCCTGCAAGAGACCCAGTACTTC.

The chain carries TRBV21-1 and TRBJ2-2; whether TRBD1, the table's D call, matches the DNA was not checked. TRBV21-1 is flagged as a pseudogene. This CDR3 contains 13 residues. The CDR3 loop reads CASSKAQGRELFF. CDR3 nucleotides: TGTGCCAGCAGCAAAGCCCAGGGGCGAGAGCTGTTTTTT.

This chain links TRBV4-2 with TRBJ2-6; possibly TRBD2 for D (5 bases). The CDR3 spans 21 residues. Germline CDR1 and CDR2: LGHNA and YNFKEQ. Trimming took off 4 bases at V and 0 bases at J, with 25 bases between the two ends. The CDR3 nucleotides are TGTGCCAGCAGCCGACGGATGAGTGGGCGGGCTGATGTCTCTGGGGCCAACGTCCTGACTTTC. It yields the protein CASSRRMSGRADVSGANVLTF.

The V gene is TRBV18, the J gene TRBJ1-2, with D unresolved. Germline lookup yields CDR1 KGHSH and CDR2 LQKENI. V dropped 4 bases and J dropped 6 bases, with 12 bases sitting between them. There are 13 residues in the CDR3. In DNA, the CDR3 is TGTGCCAGCTCACTTAACTACGGGGATGGCTACACCTTC. This gives the protein CASSLNYGDGYTF.

The genes are TRBV18 and TRBJ1-5; TRBD1 is a possible D gene (6 bases). V lost 0 bases and J lost 1, with 10 bases in between. This CDR3 comprises 16 residues. The V gene's germline CDR1 is KGHSH and CDR2 LQKENI. The CDR3 loop is CASSPPGGASNQPQHF. In nucleotides, the CDR3 is TGTGCCAGCTCACCACCGGGGGGGGCCAGCAATCAGCCCCAGCATTTT. The full variable domain, with the rest looked up from reference TRBV18 and TRBJ1-5, is NAGVMQNPRHLVRRRGQEARLRCSPMKGHSHVYWYRQLPEEGLKFMVYLQKENIIDESGMPKERFSAEFPKEGPSILRIQQVVRGDSAAYFCASSPPGGASNQPQHFGDGTRLSIL.

The chain links TRBV28 to TRBJ1-1; 8 nucleotides line up with TRBD1. The CDR3 is 13 residues long. In germline, CDR1 is MDHEN, CDR2 SYDVKM. J lost 6 bases, V lost 6 bases, and 6 bases had no gene match. CDR3: CASSGQGRAEAFF. DNA for the CDR3: TGTGCCAGCAGCGGACAGGGACGAGCTGAAGCTTTCTTT. The full variable domain, completed using reference TRBV28 and TRBJ1-1, is DVKVTQSSRYLVKRTGEKVFLECVQDMDHENMFWYRQDPGLGLRLIYFSYDVKMKEKGDIPEGYSVSREKKERFSLILESASTNQTSMYLCASSGQGRAEAFFGQGTRLTVV.

Only one count was recorded for this clone. This rearrangement joins TRBV15 to TRBJ2-7; 10 bases map to TRBD2. CDR1 and CDR2 from the germline V gene are LNHNV and YYDKDF (reference sequence). This CDR3 contains 16 residues. V trimming: 0 bases; J trimming: 7 bases; junction bases outside the gene matches: 9. CDR3 residues: CATSRETAGGPQEQYF. In nucleotides, the CDR3 is TGTGCCACCAGCAGAGAAACAGCGGGAGGGCCTCAGGAGCAGTACTTC.

The chain recombines TRBV2 with TRBJ1-1, with 7 bases matching TRBD1. This CDR3 is 13 amino acids long. V was pared by 7 bases and J by 0 bases, with 2 bases of the junction left unmatched. The germline V gene encodes CDR1 SNHLY and CDR2 FYNNEI. The CDR3 DNA sequence: TGTGCCAGCAACAGGGGTGTGAACACTGAAGCTTTCTTT. It is translated as CASNRGVNTEAFF.

The CDR3 region is CASSMGQGTEQFF. Here the CDR3 DNA reads TGTGCCAGCAGCATGGGACAGGGCACTGAGCAGTTCTTC. The V and J genes are TRBV11-2 and TRBJ2-1; TRBD1 matches at 9 bases. The J segment lost 9 bases and the V segment lost 5 bases, leaving 5 bases of the junction unmatched. The CDR3 is 13 residues long. From germline, CDR1 is SGHAT and CDR2 FQNNGV.

The sample holds one count of this clone. This sequence joins TRBV5-1 and TRBJ2-3; 7 nucleotides agree with TRBD2. Per the germline V gene, CDR1 is SGHRS and CDR2 is YFSETQ. J gave up 7 bases and V 4 bases, and 9 bases lay outside the gene matches. CDR3 length: 14 residues. In DNA form, the CDR3 reads TGCGCCAGCAGCCCGGTGGCGGGAGAGAATACGCAGTATTTT. This sequence encodes CASSPVAGENTQYF. Full variable domain (outside the CDR3, taken from reference TRBV5-1 and TRBJ2-3): KAGVTQTPRYLIKTRGQQVTLSCSPISGHRSVSWYQQTPGQGLQFLFEYFSETQRNKGNFPGRFSGRQFSNSRSEMNVSTLELGDSALYLCASSPVAGENTQYFGPGTRLTVL.

The chain joins TRBV5-4 to TRBJ2-1; TRBD2 matches at 7 bases. Germline CDR1 and CDR2: SGHNT and YYREEE (reference sequence). The trim removed 2 bases at V and 5 bases at J, leaving 4 bases unmatched. The CDR3 has 14 residues. CDR3 nucleotides: TGTGCCAGCAGCTTTGCTAGCGGCAACAATGAGCAGTTCTTC. Translation gives CASSFASGNNEQFF.

This sequence joins TRBV9 and TRBJ2-5, with a possible D match to TRBD1 (6 bases). This CDR3 contains 14 residues. V lost 3 bases, J lost 0 bases, and 9 bases lay in between. Germline V lookup: CDR1 SGDLS, CDR2 YYNGEE. CDR3: CASSATGYQETQYF. The CDR3 nucleotides are TGTGCCAGCAGCGCAACAGGGTACCAAGAGACCCAGTACTTC.

In its sample, this clone was seen a few times. The genes are TRBV5-6 and TRBJ1-5, with 8 bases matching TRBD1. The CDR3 is made up of 19 amino acids. Looked up from germline, CDR1 is SGHDT and CDR2 is YYEEEE. Germline trimming cut 2 bases from V and 5 bases from J; bases unmatched to any gene: 18. Here the CDR3 DNA reads TGTGCCAGCAGCTTTTTTGGCGCAGGGGGCGGACATCCGGATCAGCCCCAGCATTTT. It is translated as CASSFFGAGGGHPDQPQHF.

Only a few counts were recorded for this clone. The rearrangement joins TRBV27 to TRBJ2-2; 8 bases are a match to TRBD1. The CDR3 is made up of 16 amino acids. After removal of 3 bases from V and 7 bases from J, the junction contained 10 bases not matched to a gene. Germline values: CDR1 MNHEY, CDR2 SMNVEV (reference sequence). CDR3 residues: CASSFLQGVQGGELFF. CDR3 nucleotide sequence: TGTGCCAGCAGTTTTCTACAGGGGGTACAGGGCGGGGAGCTGTTTTTT.

Only one count was recorded for this clone. The chain's CDR3 is CASSRQGAYEQYF. As DNA, the CDR3 is TGTGCCAGCAGCAGACAGGGAGCCTACGAGCAGTACTTC. V and J are TRBV2 and TRBJ2-7, with 7 bases fitting TRBD1. The CDR3 consists of 13 residues. The trim removed 6 bases at V and 2 bases at J, leaving 4 bases unmatched. Germline V gene data show CDR1 as SNHLY and CDR2 as FYNNEI.

This clone has a single count. The genes are TRBV7-6 and TRBJ2-1; 9 positions match TRBD2. The V gene's germline CDR1 is SGHVS and CDR2 FNYEAQ. V shed 2 bases and J 6 bases; nucleotides not matched to a gene: 11. The CDR3 covers 17 residues. CDR3 in DNA: TGTGCCAGCAGCTTATTGGCGGGAGGGTACGCGACCAATGAGCAGTTCTTC. It translates to CASSLLAGGYATNEQFF.

The rearrangement links TRBV28 to TRBJ2-1; TRBD2 agrees at 9 bases. The junction had 6 bases not matched to a gene; V was cut back by 5 bases and J by 4 bases. The CDR3 runs to 15 residues. CDR1 and CDR2 from the germline V gene are MDHEN and SYDVKM. The CDR3 bases are TGTGCCAGCAGTCCGCTTGCGGGAGGGTACAATGAGCAGTTCTTC. The encoded protein is CASSPLAGGYNEQFF. Full variable domain (outside the CDR3, taken from reference TRBV28 and TRBJ2-1): DVKVTQSSRYLVKRTGEKVFLECVQDMDHENMFWYRQDPGLGLRLIYFSYDVKMKEKGDIPEGYSVSREKKERFSLILESASTNQTSMYLCASSPLAGGYNEQFFGPGTRLTVL.

This sequence joins TRBV7-9 and TRBJ2-4, with 9 nucleotides matching TRBD1. Germline loops: CDR1 SEHNR, CDR2 FQNEAQ (reference sequence). The junction had 11 bases not matched to a gene; V was cut back by 5 bases and J by 9 bases. The CDR3 runs to 15 residues. CDR3 region: CASSPLAGTGSIQYF. CDR3 nucleotides: TGTGCCAGCAGCCCCCTGGCAGGGACAGGGAGCATTCAGTACTTC.

V is TRBV6-5 and J is TRBJ1-1, with 8 bases that match TRBD1. CDR1 MNHEY and CDR2 SVGAGI come from the germline V gene. This CDR3 is built from 13 residues. V trimming: 7 bases; J trimming: 5 bases; junction bases outside the gene matches: 6. The CDR3 DNA reads TGTGCCAGCAATAGGGACAGGCGGACTGAAGCTTTCTTT. Translated, it gives CASNRDRRTEAFF.

The chain carries TRBV27 and TRBJ2-1, with TRBD2 matching over 9 bases. V lost 5 bases, J lost 2 bases, and 4 bases stayed unmatched. Germline CDR1 is MNHEY and CDR2 is SMNVEV (reference sequence). The CDR3 loop spans 15 amino acids. The CDR3, as DNA: TGTGCCAGCAGTATCTCTAGCGGGGCCTACAATGAGCAGTTCTTC. Protein product: CASSISSGAYNEQFF.

V gene TRBV3-1 (or the pseudogene TRBV3-2) combines with J gene TRBJ2-1; 8 bases match TRBD2. The germline V gene has CDR1 LGHDT and CDR2 YNNKEL (reference sequence). This CDR3 contains 15 residues. J gave up 8 bases and V 4 bases, and 10 bases lay outside the gene matches. CDR3 residues: CASSPQTSAADEQFF. The CDR3 DNA follows: TGTGCCAGCAGCCCCCAGACTAGCGCCGCGGATGAGCAGTTCTTC.

The chain joins TRBV4-1 to TRBJ2-5; tentatively, D is TRBD2 (5 bases). CDR1 and CDR2 from the germline V gene are MGHRA and YSYEKL. Trimming took off 0 bases at V and 2 bases at J, with 16 bases between the two ends. The CDR3 runs to 17 residues. This chain's CDR3 is CASSQDPSGAQQETQYF. DNA for the CDR3: TGCGCCAGCAGCCAAGATCCGAGCGGAGCCCAACAAGAGACCCAGTACTTC.

CDR3 in DNA: TGTGCCAGCAGCTTCCGGGGAGGGTCGCGCTCCTACAATGAGCAGTTCTTC. Translated, it gives CASSFRGGSRSYNEQFF. The genes are TRBV7-6 and TRBJ2-1, with 7 nucleotides matching TRBD2. CDR3 size: 17 residues. Trimming took 3 bases from V and 0 from J; bases not matched to a gene: 8. From germline, CDR1 is SGHVS and CDR2 FNYEAQ.

This chain links TRBV19 with TRBJ1-2, with TRBD1 as a possible D gene (6 bases). The ends were cut back, 3 bases at V and 0 bases at J, with 11 bases in the middle. The CDR3 runs 15 residues. Germline lookup yields CDR1 LNHDA and CDR2 SQIVND (reference sequence). CDR3 nucleotide sequence: TGTGCCAGTAGTATGACAGGCGGAACTAACTATGGCTACACCTTC. As protein: CASSMTGGTNYGYTF.

The chain has TRBV5-1 and TRBJ2-5, with 9 positions matching TRBD1. CDR3 size: 13 residues. Trimming removed 4 bases from V and 5 bases from J; junction bases left unmatched: 3. CDR1 and CDR2 from the germline V gene are SGHRS and YFSETQ. Written as DNA, the CDR3 is TGCGCCAGCAGCATACAGGGGGCTGAGACCCAGTACTTC. Its protein product is CASSIQGAETQYF.

The chain is built from TRBV12-5 and TRBJ1-3, with D possibly matching TRBD1 (6 bases). Germline CDR1 LGHNT, CDR2 FRNRAP. The CDR3 sequence is 15 residues long. The V gene lost 3 bases and the J gene lost 2 bases, with 11 bases spanning the gap. The CDR3 nucleotides read TGTGCTAGTGGTTTAGCTTCAGGGGCTGGAAACACCATATATTTT. Its protein product is CASGLASGAGNTIYF.

V usage is TRBV24-1 and J usage is TRBJ2-1; 10 bases match TRBD1. Trimming at V came to 3 bases and at J to 6 bases, leaving 10 bases not matched to a gene. CDR3 length equals 17 residues. CDR1 KGHDR and CDR2 SFDVKD come from the germline V gene. The CDR3 region has the DNA TGTGCCACCAGTGATGTGCCCGGGACAGGGGTCGGCAATGAGCAGTTCTTC. Amino acid sequence: CATSDVPGTGVGNEQFF.